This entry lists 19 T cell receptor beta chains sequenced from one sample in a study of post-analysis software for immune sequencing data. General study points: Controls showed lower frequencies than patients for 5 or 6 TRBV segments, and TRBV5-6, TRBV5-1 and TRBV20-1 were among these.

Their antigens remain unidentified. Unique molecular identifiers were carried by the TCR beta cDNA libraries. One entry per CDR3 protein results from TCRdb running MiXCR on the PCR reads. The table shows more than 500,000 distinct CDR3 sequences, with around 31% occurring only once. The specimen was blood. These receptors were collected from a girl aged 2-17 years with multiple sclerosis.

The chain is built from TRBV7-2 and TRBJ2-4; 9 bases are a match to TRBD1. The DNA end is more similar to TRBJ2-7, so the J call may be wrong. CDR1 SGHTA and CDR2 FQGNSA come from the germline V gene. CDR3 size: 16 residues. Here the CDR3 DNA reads TGTGCCAGCAGCTTAGCATCTGGGACAGGGATATACGAGCAGTACTTC. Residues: CASSLASGTGIYEQYF.

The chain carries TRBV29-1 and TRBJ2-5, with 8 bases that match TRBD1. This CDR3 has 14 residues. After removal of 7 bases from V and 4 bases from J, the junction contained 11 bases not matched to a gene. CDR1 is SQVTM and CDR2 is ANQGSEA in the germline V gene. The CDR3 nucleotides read TGCAGCGCCATGCAGGGGGCGCGGGGAGAGACCCAGTACTTC. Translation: CSAMQGARGETQYF.

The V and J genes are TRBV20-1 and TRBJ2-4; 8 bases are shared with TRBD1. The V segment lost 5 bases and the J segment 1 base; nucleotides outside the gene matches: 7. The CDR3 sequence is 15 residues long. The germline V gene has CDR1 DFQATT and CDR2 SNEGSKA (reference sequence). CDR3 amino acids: CSAVTGALAKNIQYF. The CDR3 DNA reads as TGCAGTGCTGTGACAGGGGCTTTGGCCAAAAACATTCAGTACTTC.

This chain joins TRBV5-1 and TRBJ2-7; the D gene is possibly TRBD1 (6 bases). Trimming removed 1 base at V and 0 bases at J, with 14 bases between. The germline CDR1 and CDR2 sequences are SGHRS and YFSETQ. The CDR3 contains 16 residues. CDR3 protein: CASSLSPGDNSYEQYF. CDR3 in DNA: TGCGCCAGCAGCTTGAGCCCCGGGGACAACTCCTACGAGCAGTACTTC. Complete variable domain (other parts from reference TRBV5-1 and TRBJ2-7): KAGVTQTPRYLIKTRGQQVTLSCSPISGHRSVSWYQQTPGQGLQFLFEYFSETQRNKGNFPGRFSGRQFSNSRSEMNVSTLELGDSALYLCASSLSPGDNSYEQYFGPGTRLTVT.

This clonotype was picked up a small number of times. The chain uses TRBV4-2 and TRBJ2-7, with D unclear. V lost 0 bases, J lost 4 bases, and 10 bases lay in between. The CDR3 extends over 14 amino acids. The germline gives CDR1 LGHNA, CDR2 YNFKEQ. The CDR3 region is CASSQDGRAYEQYF. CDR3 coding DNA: TGTGCCAGCAGCCAAGACGGTAGGGCTTACGAGCAGTACTTC.

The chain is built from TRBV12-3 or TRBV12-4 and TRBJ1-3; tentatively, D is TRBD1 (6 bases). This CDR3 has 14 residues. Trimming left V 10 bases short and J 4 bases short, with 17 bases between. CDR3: CATRGGAQGNTIYF. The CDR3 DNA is TGTGCCACCAGAGGGGGGGCGCAGGGAAACACCATATATTTT.

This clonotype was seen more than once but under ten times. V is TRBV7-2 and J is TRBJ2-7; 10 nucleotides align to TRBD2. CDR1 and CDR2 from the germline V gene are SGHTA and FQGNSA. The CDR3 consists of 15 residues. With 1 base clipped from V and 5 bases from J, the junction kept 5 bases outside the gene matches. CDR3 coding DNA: TGTGCCAGCAGCTTAGAGCGGGGGGGCCTAAACGAGCAGTACTTC. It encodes CASSLERGGLNEQYF.

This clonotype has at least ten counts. This CDR3 reads CATSDPGTSGGIYNEQFF. The CDR3 DNA follows: TGTGCCACCAGTGATCCCGGGACTAGCGGGGGTATATACAATGAGCAGTTCTTC. V usage is TRBV24-1 and J usage is TRBJ2-1; TRBD2 aligns across 14 bases. Per germline, CDR1 KGHDR and CDR2 SFDVKD. The CDR3 runs to 18 residues. After removal of 3 bases from V and 4 bases from J, the junction contained 7 bases not matched to a gene.

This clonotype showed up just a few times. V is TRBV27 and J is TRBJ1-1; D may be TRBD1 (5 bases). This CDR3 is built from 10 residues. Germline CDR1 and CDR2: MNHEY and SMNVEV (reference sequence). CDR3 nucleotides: TGTGTCTCGGGGGGCACTGAAGCTTTCTTT. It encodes CVSGGTEAFF.

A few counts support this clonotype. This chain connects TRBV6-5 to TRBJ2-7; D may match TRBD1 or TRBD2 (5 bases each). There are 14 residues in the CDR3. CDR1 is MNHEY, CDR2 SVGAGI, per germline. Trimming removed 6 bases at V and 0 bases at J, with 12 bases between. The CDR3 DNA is TGTGCCAGCAGCCGGGACCTTCACTCCTACGAGCAGTACTTC. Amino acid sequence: CASSRDLHSYEQYF.

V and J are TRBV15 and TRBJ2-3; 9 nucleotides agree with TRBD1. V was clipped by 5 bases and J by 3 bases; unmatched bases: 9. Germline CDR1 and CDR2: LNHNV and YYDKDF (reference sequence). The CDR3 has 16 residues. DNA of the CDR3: TGTGCCACCAGCCACGCTCCGGGACAGGGAACAGATACGCAGTATTTT. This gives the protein CATSHAPGQGTDTQYF. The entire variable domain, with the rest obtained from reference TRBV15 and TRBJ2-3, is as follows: DAMVIQNPRYQVTQFGKPVTLSCSQTLNHNVMYWYQQKSSQAPKLLFHYYDKDFNNEADTPDNFQSRRPNTSFCFLDIRSPGLGDTAMYLCATSHAPGQGTDTQYFGPGTRLTVL.

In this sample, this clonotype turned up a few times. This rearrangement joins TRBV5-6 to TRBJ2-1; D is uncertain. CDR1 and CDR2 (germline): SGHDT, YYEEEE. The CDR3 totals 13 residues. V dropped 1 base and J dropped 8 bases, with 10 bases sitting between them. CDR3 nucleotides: TGTGCCAGCAGCTTGTGGCTGGGCGATGAGCAGTTCTTC. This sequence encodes CASSLWLGDEQFF. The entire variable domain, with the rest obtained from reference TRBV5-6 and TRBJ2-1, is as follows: DAGVTQSPTHLIKTRGQQVTLRCSPKSGHDTVSWYQQALGQGPQFIFQYYEEEERQRGNFPDRFSGHQFPNYSSELNVNALLLGDSALYLCASSLWLGDEQFFGPGTRLTVL.

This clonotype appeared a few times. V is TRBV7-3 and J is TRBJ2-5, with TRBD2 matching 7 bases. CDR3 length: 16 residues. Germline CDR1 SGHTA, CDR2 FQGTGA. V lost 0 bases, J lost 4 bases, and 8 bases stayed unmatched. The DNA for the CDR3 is TGTGCCAGCAGCTTAACGGGCGGGGGAGGGTCAGAGACCCAGTACTTC. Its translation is CASSLTGGGGSETQYF.

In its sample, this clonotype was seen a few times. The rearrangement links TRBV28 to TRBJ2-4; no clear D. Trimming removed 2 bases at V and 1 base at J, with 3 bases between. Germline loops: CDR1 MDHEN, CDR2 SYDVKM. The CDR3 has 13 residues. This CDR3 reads CASSLVAKNIQYF. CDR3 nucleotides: TGTGCCAGCAGTTTAGTGGCCAAAAACATTCAGTACTTC.

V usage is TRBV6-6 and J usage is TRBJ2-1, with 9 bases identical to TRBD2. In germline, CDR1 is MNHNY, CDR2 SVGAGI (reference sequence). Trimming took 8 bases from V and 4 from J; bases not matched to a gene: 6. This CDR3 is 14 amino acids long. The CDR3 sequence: CASQPGLAYNEQFF. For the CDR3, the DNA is TGTGCCAGCCAACCGGGACTAGCTTACAATGAGCAGTTCTTC.

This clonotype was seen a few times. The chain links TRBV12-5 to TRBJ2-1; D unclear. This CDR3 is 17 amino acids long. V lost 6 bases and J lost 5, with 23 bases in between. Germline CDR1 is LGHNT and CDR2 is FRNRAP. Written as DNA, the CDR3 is TGTGCTAGTGGCAAAACGGACCACCCTCAGAGTAACAATGAGCAGTTCTTC. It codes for CASGKTDHPQSNNEQFF.

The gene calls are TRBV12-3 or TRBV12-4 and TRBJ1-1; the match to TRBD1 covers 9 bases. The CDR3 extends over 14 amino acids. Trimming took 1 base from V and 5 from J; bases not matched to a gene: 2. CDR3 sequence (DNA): TGTGCCAGCAGTTTAGACAGGGGGCTTACTGAAGCTTTCTTT. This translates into CASSLDRGLTEAFF.

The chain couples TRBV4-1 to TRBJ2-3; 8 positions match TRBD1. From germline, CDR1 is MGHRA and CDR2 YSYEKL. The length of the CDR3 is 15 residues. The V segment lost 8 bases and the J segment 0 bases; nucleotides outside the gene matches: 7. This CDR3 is CASGSGTGSTDTQYF. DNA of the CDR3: TGCGCCAGCGGATCCGGGACAGGTAGCACAGATACGCAGTATTTT.

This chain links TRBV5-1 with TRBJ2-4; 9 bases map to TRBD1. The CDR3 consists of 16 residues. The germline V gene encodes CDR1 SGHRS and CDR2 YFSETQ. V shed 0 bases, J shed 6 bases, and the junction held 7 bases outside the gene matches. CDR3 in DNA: TGCGCCAGCAGCTTGGAGATGGGACAGGGTGGAAACATTCAGTACTTC. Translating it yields CASSLEMGQGGNIQYF.